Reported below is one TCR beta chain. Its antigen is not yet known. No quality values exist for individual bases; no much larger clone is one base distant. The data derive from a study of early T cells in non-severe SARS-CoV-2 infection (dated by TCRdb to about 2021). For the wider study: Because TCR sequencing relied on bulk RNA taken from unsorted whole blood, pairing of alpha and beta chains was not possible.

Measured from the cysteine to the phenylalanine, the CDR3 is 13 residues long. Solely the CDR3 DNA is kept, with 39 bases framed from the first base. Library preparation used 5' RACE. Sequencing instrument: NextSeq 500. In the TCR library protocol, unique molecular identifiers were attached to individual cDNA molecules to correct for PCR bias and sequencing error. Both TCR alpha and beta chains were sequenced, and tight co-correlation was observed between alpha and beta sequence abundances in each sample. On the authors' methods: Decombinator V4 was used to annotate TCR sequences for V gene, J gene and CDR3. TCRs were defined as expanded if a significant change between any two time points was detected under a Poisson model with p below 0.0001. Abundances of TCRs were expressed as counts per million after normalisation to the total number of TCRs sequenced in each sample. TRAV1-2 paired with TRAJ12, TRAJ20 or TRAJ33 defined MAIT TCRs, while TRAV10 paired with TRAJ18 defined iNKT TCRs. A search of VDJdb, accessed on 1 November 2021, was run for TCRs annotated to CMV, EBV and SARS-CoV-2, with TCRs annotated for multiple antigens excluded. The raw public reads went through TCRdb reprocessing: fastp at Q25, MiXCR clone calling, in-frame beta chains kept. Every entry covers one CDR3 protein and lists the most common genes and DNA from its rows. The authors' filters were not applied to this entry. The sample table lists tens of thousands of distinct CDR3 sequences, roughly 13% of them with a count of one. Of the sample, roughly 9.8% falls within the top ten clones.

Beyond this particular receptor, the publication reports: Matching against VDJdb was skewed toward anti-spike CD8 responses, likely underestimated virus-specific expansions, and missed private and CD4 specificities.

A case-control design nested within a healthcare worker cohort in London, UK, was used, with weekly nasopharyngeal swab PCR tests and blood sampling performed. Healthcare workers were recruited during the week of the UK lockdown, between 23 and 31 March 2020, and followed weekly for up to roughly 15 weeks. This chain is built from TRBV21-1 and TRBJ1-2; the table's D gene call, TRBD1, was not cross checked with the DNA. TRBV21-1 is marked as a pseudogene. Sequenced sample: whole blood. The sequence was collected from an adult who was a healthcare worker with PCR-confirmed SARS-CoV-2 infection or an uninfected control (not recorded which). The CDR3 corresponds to CASNPDSIDGYTF. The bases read TGTGCCAGCAACCCCGACAGTATCGACGGCTACACCTTC.